This record concerns one TCR beta chain sequence. Trimming cost V 0 bases and J 0 bases; bases outside gene matches: 6. Germline V gene data show CDR1 as SGHNT and CDR2 as YYREEE (reference sequence). This CDR3 spans 17 amino acids. TCRdb's table, derived via immunoSEQ multiplex PCR, lists solely in-frame clones and lacks some. The repertoire consists of around 130,000 clones, with 88% occurring once and the leading ten covering more than 2%. This entry is derived from a study of blood T cell repertoires in COVID-19. This rearrangement joins TRBV5-4 to TRBJ1-3; 7 nucleotides agree with TRBD1. Sequencing input: peripheral blood. This TCR came from a man aged 65 to 85 with active COVID-19. The CDR3 DNA sequence: TGTGCCAGCAGCTTGGGAGGGGACAGCCGCTCTGGAAACACCATATATTTT. The encoded protein is CASSLGGDSRSGNTIYF.